These T cell receptor beta chains were read from a single sample in a study of control samples from healthy donors and cancer patients. Generated by immunoSEQ multiplex PCR, the TCRdb table keeps only in-frame clones and is missing some. The table includes approximately 94,000 clones, approximately 91% detected once. Sequencing input: blood. These receptors were obtained from a woman between 25 and 40 years old in good health. Each CDR3 is given with its conserved first and last residue. A D gene is named only where the DNA matches it firmly. Where a row states a size, it is once, few, many or the class of an expanded clone; other rows omit it.

D,J,size,V,CDR3,DNA
-,TRBJ1-2,-,TRBV7-2,CASRSSGGYGYTF,TGTGCCAGCAGGTCGTCAGGCGGCTATGGCTACACCTTC
-,TRBJ1-5,-,TRBV24-1,CATSENNQPQHF,TGTGCCACCAGTGAAAATAATCAGCCCCAGCATTTT
-,TRBJ1-6,once,TRBV7-8,CASSLPGAYNSPLHF,TGTGCCAGCAGCTTACCGGGAGCGTATAATTCACCCCTCCACTTT
-,TRBJ1-2,-,TRBV29-1,CSVTTDIYGYTF,TGCAGCGTCACAACTGACATCTATGGCTACACCTTC
TRBD1,TRBJ2-5,-,TRBV18,CASSSNRGETQYF,TGTGCCAGCTCATCTAACAGGGGAGAGACCCAGTACTTC
-,TRBJ2-7,-,TRBV30,CAWSVRAGLDEQYF,TGTGCCTGGAGTGTACGGGCGGGGCTGGACGAGCAGTACTTC
TRBD1,TRBJ2-2,-,TRBV6-7,CARSGRQGANTGELFF,TGTGCCCGCAGCGGCCGACAGGGCGCGAACACCGGGGAGCTGTTTTTT
TRBD2,TRBJ2-7,-,TRBV10-2,CASSGTGTSGSEQYF,TGCGCCAGCAGTGGAACCGGGACTAGCGGGAGCGAGCAGTACTTC
-,TRBJ2-2,-,TRBV27,CASIEQGLSTGELFF,TGTGCCAGCATTGAACAGGGCTTGAGCACCGGGGAGCTGTTTTTT
TRBD1,TRBJ2-3,-,TRBV11-3,CASSPGQGGTDTQYF,TGTGCCAGCAGCCCTGGACAGGGCGGCACAGATACGCAGTATTTT
TRBD1,TRBJ1-2,-,TRBV19,CASSSHRGLDGYTF,TGTGCCAGTAGTTCCCACAGGGGGCTGGATGGCTACACCTTC
-,TRBJ1-5,-,TRBV10-3,CAISDSKNTINQPQHF,TGTGCCATCAGCGATAGCAAGAATACGATCAATCAGCCCCAGCATTTT
TRBD2,TRBJ2-3,once,TRBV27,CASSLGLATDTQYF,TGTGCCAGCAGTTTGGGACTAGCGACAGATACGCAGTATTTT
TRBD1,TRBJ1-4,-,TRBV27,CASSPGQGVEKLFF,TGTGCCAGCAGCCCGGGACAGGGCGTAGAAAAACTGTTTTTT
-,TRBJ2-5,-,TRBV7-7,CASSLSWGDQETQYF,TGTGCCAGCAGCTTAAGTTGGGGGGACCAAGAGACCCAGTACTTC
TRBD1,TRBJ1-2,-,TRBV5-4,CASSPVGQGASGGYTF,TGTGCCAGCAGCCCGGTAGGACAGGGGGCTAGTGGTGGCTACACCTTC
-,TRBJ1-6,once,TRBV5-1,CASSSRGANLRNSPLHF,TGCGCCAGCAGTAGTAGGGGGGCAAACCTTAGGAATTCACCCCTCCACTTT
TRBD1,TRBJ2-7,-,TRBV6-5,CASRIHRGLDEQYF,TGTGCCAGCAGGATTCACAGGGGTTTAGACGAGCAGTACTTC
-,TRBJ2-7,-,TRBV12-3/TRBV12-4,CASSLQETYEQYF,TGTGCCAGCAGTTTACAGGAGACCTACGAGCAGTACTTC
TRBD1,TRBJ1-1,-,TRBV6-1,CASSDPPGQGNTEAFF,TGTGCCAGCAGTGACCCCCCGGGACAGGGTAACACTGAAGCTTTCTTT
TRBD1,TRBJ2-4,-,TRBV15,CATSRAKQGTAKNIQYF,TGTGCCACCAGCAGGGCAAAACAGGGGACGGCCAAAAACATTCAGTACTTC
-,TRBJ2-5,-,TRBV30,CAWSGGGETQYF,TGTGCCTGGAGTGGGGGAGGAGAGACCCAGTACTTC
-,TRBJ1-2,few,TRBV12-3/TRBV12-4,CASSLDRNYGYTF,TGTGCCAGCAGTTTAGACAGAAACTATGGCTACACCTTC
-,TRBJ1-5,-,TRBV3-1/TRBV3-2,CASSQGLDQPQHF,TGTGCCAGCAGCCAAGGATTGGATCAGCCCCAGCATTTT
-,TRBJ1-2,-,TRBV5-1,CASSREISGDHYGYTF,TGCGCCAGCAGCCGGGAGATTTCCGGGGATCACTATGGCTACACCTTC
-,TRBJ1-1,-,TRBV7-3,CASSPSPGRGTEAFF,TGTGCCAGCAGCCCTTCTCCGGGGAGAGGAACTGAAGCTTTCTTT
-,TRBJ1-4,-,TRBV7-8,CASSSRTLDLAGKLFF,TGTGCCAGCAGCTCCCGAACCTTGGACCTCGCCGGAAAACTGTTTTTT
-,TRBJ2-3,-,TRBV2,CASSETSLGADTQYF,TGTGCCAGCAGTGAAACTAGCCTTGGTGCAGATACGCAGTATTTT
-,TRBJ2-7,-,TRBV7-2,CASSLATAAGEQYF,TGTGCCAGCAGCTTAGCAACAGCCGCAGGGGAGCAGTACTTC
-,TRBJ2-3,-,TRBV14,CASKAQGADTQYF,TGTGCCAGCAAGGCACAGGGAGCAGATACGCAGTATTTT
-,TRBJ2-5,-,TRBV10-3,CAISSTVQETQYF,TGTGCCATCAGTAGTACGGTCCAAGAGACCCAGTACTTC
TRBD1,TRBJ1-6,-,TRBV6-1,CASSEVGTGEALNSPLHF,TGTGCCAGCAGTGAAGTGGGGACAGGGGAAGCGTTAAATTCACCCCTCCACTTT
-,TRBJ1-4,-,TRBV5-1,CASGGAGTSNEKLFF,TGCGCCAGCGGAGGAGCCGGGACCTCCAATGAAAAACTGTTTTTT